The T cell receptor beta chain under discussion was sequenced for a study of shared clonotypes between healthy human individuals. Study-level findings and limits: Lower generation probabilities were found for non-shared clonotypes than for those shared by all four donors.

Profiling relied on immunoSEQ multiplex PCR, and the TCRdb table lists in-frame clones only, not all of them. The repertoire holds 980,000 or so clones, with around 80% as singletons. The V and J ends lost 6 bases and 0 bases, in that order; junction bases with no gene match: 6. Germline assignment: CDR1 LNHDA and CDR2 SQIVND (reference sequence). The CDR3 consists of 16 residues. This clone turned up a few times. Its antigen is undetermined. This TCR was recovered from a man between 18 and 29 years old in good health. What was sequenced was memory CD4+ T cells sorted from blood. As to subset: CD45RA-negative fraction. V is TRBV19 and J is TRBJ2-1, with 9 nucleotides matching TRBD2. CDR3 DNA: TGTGCCAGTAGCCTAAATAGCGGGAGCTCCTACAATGAGCAGTTCTTC. It specifies CASSLNSGSSYNEQFF.